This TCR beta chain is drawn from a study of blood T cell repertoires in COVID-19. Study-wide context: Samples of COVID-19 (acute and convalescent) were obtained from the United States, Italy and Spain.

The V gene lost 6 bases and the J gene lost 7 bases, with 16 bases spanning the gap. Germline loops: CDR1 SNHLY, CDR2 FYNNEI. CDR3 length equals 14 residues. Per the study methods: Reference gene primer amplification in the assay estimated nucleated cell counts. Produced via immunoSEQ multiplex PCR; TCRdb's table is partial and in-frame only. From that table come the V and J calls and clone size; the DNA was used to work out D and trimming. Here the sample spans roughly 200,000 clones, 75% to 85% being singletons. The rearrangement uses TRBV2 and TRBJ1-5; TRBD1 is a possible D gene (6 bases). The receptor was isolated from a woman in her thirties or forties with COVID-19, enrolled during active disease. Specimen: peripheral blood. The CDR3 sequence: CASRDNREGQPQHF. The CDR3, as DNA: TGTGCCAGCAGAGATAACAGGGAGGGACAGCCCCAGCATTTT.